This T cell receptor beta chain was captured in a study of shared clonotypes between healthy human individuals. Whole-study findings and limits: Generation of non-shared clonotypes was less probable than generation of clonotypes shared by all four donors.

As concerns this clone: As yet, its antigen is unknown.

Clones were sequenced by immunoSEQ multiplex PCR, and TCRdb holds only the in-frame ones, with some missing. This table holds about a million clones, 60% to 85% found once. Germline assignment: CDR1 SGHAT and CDR2 FQDESV (reference sequence). CDR3 length equals 15 residues. The junction had 4 bases not matched to a gene; V was cut back by 3 bases and J by 7 bases. Sample: memory CD4+ T cells sorted from blood. Documented subset: CD45RA-negative fraction. The receptor was derived from a man between 18 and 35 years old in good health. This chain connects TRBV11-1 to TRBJ2-6; 9 nucleotides agree with TRBD1. The CDR3 is CASSLGQGGANVLTF. CDR3 nucleotide sequence: TGTGCCAGCAGCTTGGGACAGGGCGGAGCCAACGTCCTGACTTTC. Full variable domain (rest looked up from reference TRBV11-1 and TRBJ2-6): EAEVAQSPRYKITEKSQAVAFWCDPISGHATLYWYRQILGQGPELLVQFQDESVVDDSQLPKDRFSAERLKGVDSTLKIQPAELGDSAMYLCASSLGQGGANVLTFGAGSRLTVL.